These 6 T cell receptor beta chains came from one sample sequenced in a study of T cell clones after liver transplantation. TCRdb's copy holds only in-frame clones and misses some; the assay was immunoSEQ multiplex PCR. The sample lists 90,000 to 120,000 clones; roughly four fifths were seen once. The source was CD4+ T cells from blood, collected before liver transplant. These receptors were obtained from a human donor who received a liver transplant.

The chain recombines TRBV5-1 with TRBJ1-1; 8 bases fit TRBD1. Germline V gene data show CDR1 as SGHRS and CDR2 as YFSETQ. The CDR3 is 15 residues long. V lost 0 bases to trimming and J lost 0 bases; unmatched junction nucleotides: 1. The CDR3 sequence is CASSLDRGMNTEAFF. The CDR3 DNA reads TGCGCCAGCAGCTTGGACAGGGGGATGAACACTGAAGCTTTCTTT.

J is TRBJ2-3 and V is TRBV30; 15 nucleotides match TRBD2. J lost 5 bases, V lost 0 bases, and 6 bases had no gene match. The V gene's germline CDR1 is GTSNPN and CDR2 SVGIG (reference sequence). The CDR3 spans 17 residues. This CDR3 reads CAWSVAGLAGGRDTQYF. The CDR3 DNA reads TGTGCCTGGAGTGTAGCCGGACTAGCGGGAGGGCGAGATACGCAGTATTTT.

The chain recombines TRBV4-1 with TRBJ2-7; D possibly corresponds to TRBD2 (5 bases). V shed 7 bases and J shed 6 bases, with 22 bases lying between them. Germline CDR1 MGHRA, CDR2 YSYEKL. The CDR3 runs to 15 residues. The CDR3 reads CASIPREGFPGEQYF. CDR3 DNA: TGCGCCAGCATCCCACGGGAAGGGTTCCCGGGCGAGCAGTACTTC.

The rearrangement links TRBV7-8 to TRBJ1-1; 7 nucleotides align to TRBD1. The CDR3 extends over 13 amino acids. The germline CDR1 and CDR2 sequences are SGHVS and FQNEAQ. The V segment lost 2 bases and the J segment 8 bases; nucleotides outside the gene matches: 5. CDR3 in amino acids: CASSLRAGGEAFF. In DNA form, the CDR3 reads TGTGCCAGCAGCTTACGGGCAGGGGGAGAAGCTTTCTTT.

The CDR3 region is CASSDSTGGDEQFF. The CDR3 DNA reads as TGTGCCAGCAGTGACTCGACAGGGGGCGACGAGCAGTTCTTC. The rearrangement links TRBV6-4 to TRBJ2-1; 10 bases are shared with TRBD1. Germline lookup yields CDR1 MRHNA and CDR2 SNTAGT. V shed 0 bases and J 10 bases; nucleotides not matched to a gene: 3. This CDR3 has 14 amino acids.

The V call is TRBV7-2, the J call TRBJ2-1; 8 positions match TRBD2. CDR1 and CDR2 (germline): SGHTA, FQGNSA. Trimming took 5 bases from V and 0 from J; bases not matched to a gene: 3. The CDR3 runs to 15 residues. DNA for the CDR3: TGTGCCAGCAGCGAAGCGGGGGCCTCCTACAATGAGCAGTTCTTC. Translation: CASSEAGASYNEQFF.